Listed below are T cell receptor beta chains from one sample, sequenced in a study of blood T cell repertoires in COVID-19. Data came from immunoSEQ multiplex PCR; TCRdb stores just in-frame clones and leaves some out. Of roughly 410,000 clones in the sample, 80% to 90% were seen once. Specimen: peripheral blood. Receptors were obtained from a woman in her sixties with COVID-19, enrolled during active disease. Both conserved end residues are part of each CDR3. Each record gives: J gene, V gene, D gene, clone size, CDR3 protein, CDR3 DNA. D genes are given only for firm matches. The size entry is marked missing in some rows and otherwise reads once, few, many or a size class.

J: TRBJ2-5; V: TRBV2; D: TRBD2; size: .; CDR3: CASTGTSGGAGETQYF; DNA: TGTGCCAGCACGGGGACTAGCGGGGGGGCTGGAGAGACCCAGTACTTC
J: TRBJ1-1; V: TRBV5-4; D: TRBD1; size: .; CDR3: CASSREPGQGDTEAFF; DNA: TGTGCCAGCAGCCGAGAACCGGGACAGGGGGACACTGAAGCTTTCTTT
J: TRBJ1-4; V: TRBV18; D: .; size: .; CDR3: CASSPQKNREEKLFF; DNA: TGTGCCAGCTCACCACAAAAGAACAGGGAGGAAAAACTGTTTTTT
J: TRBJ1-1; V: TRBV7-9; D: .; size: .; CDR3: CASSLEAGGVEAFF; DNA: TGTGCCAGCAGCTTAGAGGCTGGAGGGGTGGAAGCTTTCTTT
J: TRBJ2-4; V: TRBV23-1; D: TRBD1; size: .; CDR3: CASRGCSGQISPGDIQYF; DNA: TGCGCCAGCAGGGGATGTTCGGGACAGATATCACCCGGAGACATTCAGTACTTC
J: TRBJ1-2; V: TRBV6-5; D: .; size: .; CDR3: CASSYGGALGYGYTF; DNA: TGTGCCAGCAGTTACGGCGGGGCCCTTGGCTATGGCTACACCTTC
J: TRBJ2-2; V: TRBV7-3; D: .; size: .; CDR3: CASSLDQNTGELFF; DNA: TGTGCCAGCAGCCTAGATCAGAACACCGGGGAGCTGTTTTTT
J: TRBJ1-1; V: TRBV5-1; D: TRBD1; size: .; CDR3: CASSLGQGVWKHTEAFF; DNA: TGCGCCAGCAGCTTGGGGCAGGGGGTCTGGAAGCACACTGAAGCTTTCTTT
J: TRBJ2-7; V: TRBV3-1/TRBV3-2; D: .; size: .; CDR3: CASSNWERSYEQYF; DNA: TGTGCCAGCAGCAACTGGGAGCGTTCCTACGAGCAGTACTTC
J: TRBJ1-2; V: TRBV5-1; D: .; size: few; CDR3: CASSGGTEHHLYGYTF; DNA: TGCGCCAGCAGCGGCGGGACGGAGCACCACCTTTATGGCTACACCTTC
J: TRBJ2-1; V: TRBV5-8; D: TRBD2; size: .; CDR3: CASSRTRLAASSYNEQFF; DNA: TGTGCCAGCAGCCGCACCCGACTAGCGGCTAGCTCCTACAATGAGCAGTTCTTC
J: TRBJ2-2; V: TRBV7-2; D: .; size: .; CDR3: CASSLWGGVAGGELFF; DNA: TGTGCCAGCAGCTTATGGGGCGGGGTGGCCGGCGGGGAGCTGTTTTTT
J: TRBJ1-2; V: TRBV7-9; D: .; size: few; CDR3: CASSPPSGIGDYGYTF; DNA: TGTGCCAGCAGCCCTCCATCCGGGATTGGGGACTATGGCTACACCTTC
J: TRBJ2-3; V: TRBV30; D: TRBD2; size: .; CDR3: CAWSVHRGLAADTDTQYF; DNA: TGTGCCTGGAGTGTACATCGTGGACTAGCGGCCGACACAGATACGCAGTATTTT
J: TRBJ1-6; V: TRBV6-5; D: TRBD1; size: .; CDR3: CASNYRGRNSPLHF; DNA: TGTGCCAGCAACTACAGGGGAAGGAATTCACCCCTCCACTTT
J: TRBJ2-5; V: TRBV7-9; D: .; size: .; CDR3: CASSLRLDEETQYF; DNA: TGTGCCAGCAGCTTAAGACTAGATGAGGAGACCCAGTACTTC
J: TRBJ1-6; V: TRBV6-1; D: .; size: once; CDR3: CASSEWGRLNSPLHF; DNA: TGTGCCAGCAGTGAATGGGGGCGGCTTAATTCACCCCTCCACTTT
J: TRBJ1-5; V: TRBV18; D: .; size: .; CDR3: CASSPSQSNQPQHF; DNA: TGTGCCAGCTCACCATCACAGTCAAATCAGCCCCAGCATTTT
J: TRBJ2-5; V: TRBV7-3; D: TRBD2; size: .; CDR3: CASSVLAGSPEAQYF; DNA: TGTGCCAGCAGCGTACTAGCGGGGAGCCCAGAGGCCCAGTACTTC
J: TRBJ1-2; V: TRBV6-6; D: .; size: .; CDR3: CASSNEGLTTGGYTF; DNA: TGTGCCAGCAGTAACGAAGGACTTACTACGGGGGGCTACACCTTC
J: TRBJ1-1; V: TRBV29-1; D: .; size: few; CDR3: CSAYRASAEAFF; DNA: TGCAGCGCGTACAGGGCGTCCGCTGAAGCTTTCTTT
J: TRBJ2-7; V: TRBV4-2; D: TRBD2; size: .; CDR3: CASSLRLAGGPFQTYEQYF; DNA: TGTGCCAGCAGCCTTAGACTAGCGGGGGGGCCCTTCCAAACCTACGAGCAGTACTTC
J: TRBJ2-3; V: TRBV24-1; D: .; size: .; CDR3: CATSDLGGSDTQYF; DNA: TGTGCCACCAGTGATTTGGGCGGGTCAGATACGCAGTATTTT
J: TRBJ1-5; V: TRBV12-3/TRBV12-4; D: .; size: .; CDR3: CASSFSTTRPQHF; DNA: TGTGCCAGCAGTTTCTCCACTACCAGGCCCCAGCATTTT
J: TRBJ2-2; V: TRBV7-3; D: .; size: few; CDR3: CASSLQGSTGELFF; DNA: TGTGCCAGCAGCTTACAAGGGAGCACCGGGGAGCTGTTTTTT
J: TRBJ1-5; V: TRBV19; D: .; size: .; CDR3: CASSIVVAGNQPQHF; DNA: TGTGCCAGTAGTATAGTCGTGGCCGGCAATCAGCCCCAGCATTTT
J: TRBJ1-5; V: TRBV2; D: TRBD1; size: few; CDR3: CASSRDRSIGPQHF; DNA: TGTGCCAGCAGCCGGGACAGGTCAATCGGGCCCCAGCATTTT
J: TRBJ2-2; V: TRBV10-3; D: .; size: .; CDR3: CAISDPPFGELFF; DNA: TGTGCCATCAGTGACCCTCCTTTCGGGGAGCTGTTTTTT
J: TRBJ2-7; V: TRBV7-9; D: TRBD2; size: .; CDR3: CASSLASGVEQYF; DNA: TGTGCCAGCAGCTTAGCTAGCGGGGTCGAGCAGTACTTC